Below, one T cell receptor beta chain is given with its context. The sample comes from a study of patients and donors after allogeneic stem cell transplantation. MiXCR, applied by TCRdb to the RT-PCR reads, yields one record per CDR3 protein. The sample yields approximately 140,000 distinct CDR3 sequences, roughly 35% seen once. This receptor was obtained from a human donor who was either an allogeneic HSCT recipient or a stem cell or donor lymphocyte infusion donor (not recorded which). It is not recorded whose cells these are; they may come from a transplant donor. Sequenced: blood, either unsorted or a sorted T cell fraction (not recorded which).

The CDR3 protein is CASSTGPPGQGKETQYF. The CDR3 DNA reads as TGTGCCAGCAGTACCGGACCCCCGGGACAGGGAAAAGAGACCCAGTACTTC. This chain uses TRBV12-3 or TRBV12-4 with TRBJ2-5, with 9 bases that match TRBD1. Trimming at V came to 5 bases and at J to 3 bases, leaving 13 bases not matched to a gene. There are 17 residues in the CDR3.